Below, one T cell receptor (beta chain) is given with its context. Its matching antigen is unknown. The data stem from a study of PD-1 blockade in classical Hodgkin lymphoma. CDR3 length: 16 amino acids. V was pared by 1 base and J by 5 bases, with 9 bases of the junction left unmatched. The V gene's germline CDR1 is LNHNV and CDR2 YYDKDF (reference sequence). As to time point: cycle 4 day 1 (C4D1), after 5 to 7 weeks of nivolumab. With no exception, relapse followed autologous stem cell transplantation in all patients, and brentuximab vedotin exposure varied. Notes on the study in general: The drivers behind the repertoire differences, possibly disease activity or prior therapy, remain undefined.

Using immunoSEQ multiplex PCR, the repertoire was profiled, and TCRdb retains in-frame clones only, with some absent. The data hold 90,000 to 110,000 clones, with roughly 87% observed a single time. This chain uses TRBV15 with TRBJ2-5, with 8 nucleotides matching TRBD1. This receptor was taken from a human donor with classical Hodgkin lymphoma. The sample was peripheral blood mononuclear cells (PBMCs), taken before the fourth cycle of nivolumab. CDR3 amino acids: CATSRGAQGAWETQYF. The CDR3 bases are TGTGCCACCAGCAGAGGGGCGCAGGGGGCTTGGGAGACCCAGTACTTC.